These T cell receptor beta chains were read from a single sample in a study of Tregs in tolerant kidney transplant recipients. The data were produced by immunoSEQ multiplex PCR, yet TCRdb's version contains in-frame clones alone and is incomplete. Among about 73,000 clones listed, under 98% were seen once. The material was CD4+ T cells from blood, obtained before the transplant. The receptors come from a human donor who received a combined kidney and bone marrow transplant. The CDR3 runs from the conserved cysteine through the conserved F or W. The D gene is left open where the match is weak. Rows give clone size only sometimes, using once, few, many, or a class for an expanded clone.

>.|.|TRBV10-2|TRBJ2-5
CASSDPFGTSQETQYF
TGCGCCAGCAGTGACCCGTTCGGGACAAGTCAAGAGACCCAGTACTTC
>.|.|TRBV19|TRBJ1-5
CASSKGSRQPQHF
TGTGCCAGTTCCAAGGGGTCCCGTCAGCCCCAGCATTTT
>.|.|TRBV5-1|TRBJ2-5
CASSFSGTGQETQYF
TGCGCCAGCAGCTTTAGCGGAACGGGGCAAGAGACCCAGTACTTC
>.|.|TRBV19|TRBJ2-3
CASSSRVDTQYF
TGTGCCAGTAGTAGTCGCGTAGATACGCAGTATTTT
>.|TRBD2|TRBV7-2|TRBJ2-7
CASSLAVGGPIEQYF
TGTGCCAGCAGCTTAGCGGTGGGAGGGCCCATCGAGCAGTACTTC
>.|.|TRBV28|TRBJ1-6
CASSPDYNSPLHF
TGTGCCAGCAGTCCAGATTATAATTCACCCCTCCACTTT
>.|.|TRBV5-4|TRBJ2-5
CASSLSGPGTQYF
TGTGCCAGCAGCCTTAGCGGTCCAGGGACCCAGTACTTC
>.|.|TRBV30|TRBJ2-7
CAWSVQGSDEQYF
TGTGCCTGGAGTGTCCAGGGATCGGACGAGCAGTACTTC
>.|.|TRBV29-1|TRBJ2-1
CSVSQGHEQFF
TGCAGCGTTTCACAGGGACATGAGCAGTTCTTC
>.|TRBD1|TRBV13|TRBJ1-1
CASSRDRATEAFF
TGTGCCAGCAGTCGGGACAGGGCCACTGAAGCTTTCTTT
>.|TRBD1|TRBV4-1|TRBJ2-5
CASSRDREETQYF
TGCGCCAGCAGCCGGGACAGGGAAGAGACCCAGTACTTC
>.|TRBD2|TRBV6-1|TRBJ2-1
CASNRLAIYNEQFF
TGTGCCAGCAATCGACTAGCGATCTACAATGAGCAGTTCTTC
>.|.|TRBV4-3|TRBJ1-4
CASSLIQTGELGKLFF
TGCGCCAGCAGCCTTATACAGACGGGAGAACTAGGAAAACTGTTTTTT
>.|TRBD1|TRBV30|TRBJ1-4
CAYLQGSGEKLFF
TGTGCCTACCTACAGGGGTCGGGGGAAAAACTGTTTTTT
>.|.|TRBV4-1|TRBJ2-5
CASSQVDSYQETQYF
TGCGCCAGCAGCCAAGTTGACAGCTACCAAGAGACCCAGTACTTC
>.|TRBD1|TRBV5-1|TRBJ1-2
CASSLAGTGSGYTF
TGCGCCAGCAGCTTGGCCGGGACAGGGAGCGGCTACACCTTC
>once|.|TRBV6-1|TRBJ2-3
CASSELAVGTDTQYF
TGTGCCAGCAGTGAATTAGCGGTGGGCACAGATACGCAGTATTTT
>.|.|TRBV19|TRBJ1-6
CASSPTPTGLSPLHF
TGTGCCAGTAGTCCGACCCCGACGGGTCTTTCACCCCTCCACTTT
>.|.|TRBV21-1|TRBJ1-5
CASRPREVTYSNQPQHF
TGTGCCAGCAGACCCCGGGAGGTCACTTATAGCAATCAGCCCCAGCATTTT
>.|.|TRBV30|TRBJ2-4
CAWSVGQIKNIQYF
TGTGCCTGGAGTGTAGGACAGATTAAAAACATTCAGTACTTC
>.|.|TRBV6-5|TRBJ2-5
CASRRSPAQETQYF
TGTGCCAGCAGGAGGAGCCCTGCTCAAGAGACCCAGTACTTC
>.|TRBD2|TRBV11-3|TRBJ2-1
CASSLVAGIDNEQFF
TGTGCCAGCAGCTTGGTAGCGGGAATAGACAATGAGCAGTTCTTC
>.|.|TRBV19|TRBJ2-7
CASSVTTLYEQYF
TGTGCCAGTAGTGTGACAACACTCTACGAGCAGTACTTC
>few|TRBD2|TRBV5-6|TRBJ2-3
CASSHVRGSGKRTDTQYF
TGTGCCAGCAGCCATGTGCGGGGTAGCGGGAAACGCACAGATACGCAGTATTTT
>.|.|TRBV11-2|TRBJ1-2
CASSLGAGNYGYTF
TGTGCCAGCAGCTTAGGGGCAGGGAACTATGGCTACACCTTC
>.|.|TRBV13|TRBJ2-1
CASSAQGSSYNEQFF
TGTGCCAGCAGCGCTCAGGGGAGCTCCTACAATGAGCAGTTCTTC
>.|.|TRBV29-1|TRBJ2-3
CSSTGGGSTDTQYF
TGCAGCTCCACAGGGGGGGGGAGCACAGATACGCAGTATTTT
>.|.|TRBV30|TRBJ1-6
CAWRSSYNSPLHF
TGTGCCTGGAGGAGCTCCTATAATTCACCCCTCCACTTT
>.|TRBD1|TRBV6-1|TRBJ1-1
CASIQGADTEAFF
TGTGCCAGCATACAGGGGGCAGACACTGAAGCTTTCTTT
>.|TRBD1|TRBV12-5|TRBJ2-1
CASGFEGQVLTYFNEQFF
TGTGCTAGTGGTTTTGAGGGACAGGTTTTAACGTATTTCAATGAGCAGTTCTTC
>.|TRBD1|TRBV7-2|TRBJ1-5
CASSLQGADNQPQHF
TGTGCCAGCAGCTTGCAGGGGGCAGACAATCAGCCCCAGCATTTT
>.|.|TRBV5-1|TRBJ2-1
CASSFGGTPNNEQFF
TGCGCCAGCAGCTTCGGCGGCACACCCAACAATGAGCAGTTCTTC
>.|.|TRBV4-3|TRBJ1-2
CASSQDPGGRSYGYTF
TGCGCCAGCAGCCAAGACCCCGGGGGACGGAGCTATGGCTACACCTTC
>.|.|TRBV7-7|TRBJ2-1
CASSRDMDEQFF
TGTGCCAGCAGCCGGGACATGGATGAGCAGTTCTTC
>.|.|TRBV19|TRBJ2-3
CASSGHLTDTQYF
TGTGCCAGTAGCGGACACCTCACAGATACGCAGTATTTT